A single sample gave rise to the 11 T cell receptor beta chains below, sequenced in a study of T-cell reconstitution after alpha-beta-depleted transplantation in children. Using unique molecular identifiers, the investigators prepared the TCRbeta library. TCRdb called the PCR reads again in MiXCR, with one record for every CDR3 protein. The sample has fewer than 550,000 distinct CDR3 sequences; about an eighth are singletons. The sequences come from PBMCs, mostly from graft donor cells, collected 180 days after TCRalphabeta/CD19-depleted stem cell transplant. The receptors come from a female patient between 2 and 15 years old who had a stem cell transplant for aplastic anemia, so the T cells may come from the graft donor.

Only a few counts were recorded for this clonotype. V usage is TRBV20-1 and J usage is TRBJ2-5, with TRBD2 matching over 15 bases. Trimming took 0 bases from V and 3 from J; bases not matched to a gene: 14. In germline, CDR1 is DFQATT, CDR2 SNEGSKA (reference sequence). The CDR3 covers 20 residues. The CDR3 loop reads CSARDPGLAGGHLGEETQYF. CDR3 in DNA: TGCAGTGCTAGAGATCCGGGACTAGCGGGGGGACACCTGGGGGAAGAGACCCAGTACTTC.

V is TRBV11-2 and J is TRBJ1-1; 7 bases align to TRBD1. The V segment lost 2 bases and the J segment 6 bases; nucleotides outside the gene matches: 18. The CDR3 has 18 amino acids. CDR1 and CDR2 (germline): SGHAT, FQNNGV. CDR3 DNA: TGTGCCAGCAGCTTATATCCCCCGACAGGGCCCGTTTTCGCTGAAGCTTTCTTT. This codes for CASSLYPPTGPVFAEAFF.

Many counts were recorded for this clonotype. J is TRBJ2-2 and V is TRBV6-2 or TRBV6-3, with D uncertain. Looked up from germline, CDR1 is MNHEY and CDR2 is SVGEGT. The CDR3 sequence is 15 residues long. Trimming took 2 bases from V and 5 from J, leaving 12 bases between them. In DNA, the CDR3 is TGTGCCAGCAGTTACGAGGTGGTCTGGACCGGGGAGCTGTTTTTT. Translated, it gives CASSYEVVWTGELFF.

The chain has TRBV28 and TRBJ1-2, with TRBD1 as a possible D gene (5 bases). Per the germline V gene, CDR1 is MDHEN and CDR2 is SYDVKM. The CDR3 is 9 residues long. V lost 11 bases and J lost 8, with 9 bases in between. CDR3 DNA: TGTGCCCGCCGACAGGGCTACACCTTC. Its protein is CARRQGYTF.

This clonotype was counted between two and nine times. The genes are TRBV20-1 and TRBJ1-2, with unresolved D. The length of the CDR3 is 11 residues. Per germline, CDR1 DFQATT and CDR2 SNEGSKA (reference sequence). V lost 6 bases and J lost 0, with 5 bases in between. The CDR3 protein is CSAQPNYGYTF. The CDR3, as DNA: TGCAGTGCACAGCCTAACTATGGCTACACCTTC.

This clonotype was seen only a few times. J is TRBJ2-1 and V is TRBV7-2, with 9 nucleotides matching TRBD2. CDR1 SGHTA and CDR2 FQGNSA come from the germline V gene. The CDR3 runs 13 residues. CDR3 coding DNA: TGTGCGGCCAGGCTAGCGGGAAACAATGAGCAGTTCTTC. Translation gives CAARLAGNNEQFF.

This clonotype was found a few times. The V call is TRBV20-1, the J call TRBJ1-1; D gene ambiguous. Germline V CDR1 and CDR2: DFQATT, SNEGSKA (reference sequence). The CDR3 is 15 amino acids. The V and J ends lost 3 bases and 1 base respectively, with 15 bases between them. The CDR3 reads CSASSEAPRNTEAFF. As DNA, the CDR3 is TGCAGTGCTAGTTCTGAGGCCCCTCGGAACACTGAAGCTTTCTTT.

The rearrangement uses TRBV7-9 and TRBJ2-1; 10 nucleotides agree with TRBD2. This CDR3 has 15 residues. V was clipped by 5 bases and J by 5 bases; unmatched bases: 6. From germline, CDR1 is SEHNR and CDR2 FQNEAQ (reference sequence). As DNA, the CDR3 is TGTGCCAGCAGCGAAGGACTAGCGGACCACAATGAGCAGTTCTTC. Translation gives CASSEGLADHNEQFF.

This clonotype appeared many times. The V call is TRBV15, the J call TRBJ2-1; D uncertain. Trimming shortened V by 1 base and J by 8 bases, and 12 bases separated the two germline ends. The length of the CDR3 is 14 residues. The germline V gene encodes CDR1 LNHNV and CDR2 YYDKDF (reference sequence). CDR3 region: CATSRGELEHEQFF. CDR3 DNA: TGTGCCACCAGCAGAGGTGAACTGGAGCATGAGCAGTTCTTC.

The chain recombines TRBV6-5 with TRBJ2-5; no clear D gene. The germline V gene has CDR1 MNHEY and CDR2 SVGAGI. The V end lost 0 bases, the J end lost 4 bases, and 9 bases lay between the germline ends. The CDR3 is 14 residues long. The CDR3 loop reads CASSYSTVGETQYF. The DNA for the CDR3 is TGTGCCAGCAGTTACTCGACGGTAGGAGAGACCCAGTACTTC.

This clonotype was seen a handful of times. The V and J genes are TRBV12-3 or TRBV12-4 and TRBJ2-3, with 13 nucleotides matching TRBD2. There are 13 residues in the CDR3. With V trimmed by 3 bases and J by 9 bases, 0 bases remained unmatched. The chain's CDR3 is CASSLGLAGTQYF. CDR3 DNA sequence: TGTGCCAGCAGTTTGGGACTAGCGGGAACGCAGTATTTT.